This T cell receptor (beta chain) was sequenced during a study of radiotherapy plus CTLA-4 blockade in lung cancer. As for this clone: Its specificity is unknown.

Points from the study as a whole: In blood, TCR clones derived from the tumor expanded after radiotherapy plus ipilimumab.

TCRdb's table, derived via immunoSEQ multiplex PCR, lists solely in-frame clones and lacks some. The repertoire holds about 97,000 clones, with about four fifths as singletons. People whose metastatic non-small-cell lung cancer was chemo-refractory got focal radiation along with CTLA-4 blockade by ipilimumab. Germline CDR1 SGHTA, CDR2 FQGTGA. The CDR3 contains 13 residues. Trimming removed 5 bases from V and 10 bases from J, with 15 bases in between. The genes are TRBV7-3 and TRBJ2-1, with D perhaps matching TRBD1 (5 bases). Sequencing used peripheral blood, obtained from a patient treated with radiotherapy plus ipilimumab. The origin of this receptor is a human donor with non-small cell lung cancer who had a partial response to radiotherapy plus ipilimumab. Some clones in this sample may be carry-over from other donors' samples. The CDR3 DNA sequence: TGTGCCAGCAGCACAGGACCGGAAGGAGAGCAGTTCTTC. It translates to CASSTGPEGEQFF.